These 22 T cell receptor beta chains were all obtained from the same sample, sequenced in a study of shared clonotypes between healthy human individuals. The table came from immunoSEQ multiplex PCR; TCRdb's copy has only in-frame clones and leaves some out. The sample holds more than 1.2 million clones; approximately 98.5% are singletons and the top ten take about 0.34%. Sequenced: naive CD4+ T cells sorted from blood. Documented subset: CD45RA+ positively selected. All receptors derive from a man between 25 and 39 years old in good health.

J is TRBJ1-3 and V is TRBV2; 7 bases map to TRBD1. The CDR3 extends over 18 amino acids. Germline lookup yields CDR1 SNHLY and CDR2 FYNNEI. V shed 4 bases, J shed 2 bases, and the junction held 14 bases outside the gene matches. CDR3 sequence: CASSAETGWPVPGNTIYF. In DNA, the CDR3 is TGTGCCAGCAGTGCGGAGACAGGGTGGCCAGTACCTGGAAACACCATATATTTT.

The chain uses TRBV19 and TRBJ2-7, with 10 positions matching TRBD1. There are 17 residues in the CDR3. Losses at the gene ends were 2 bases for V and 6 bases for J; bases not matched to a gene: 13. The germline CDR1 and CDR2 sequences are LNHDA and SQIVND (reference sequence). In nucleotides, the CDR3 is TGTGCCAGTAGTATATTGGGGACAGGGGCCACCCTTACCGAGCAGTACTTC. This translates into CASSILGTGATLTEQYF.

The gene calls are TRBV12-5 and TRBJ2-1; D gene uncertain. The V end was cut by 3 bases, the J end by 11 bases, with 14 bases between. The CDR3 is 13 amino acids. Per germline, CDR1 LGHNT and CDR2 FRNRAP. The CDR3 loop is CASGFGPDLKQFF. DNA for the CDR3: TGTGCTAGTGGTTTTGGGCCAGATCTGAAGCAGTTCTTC.

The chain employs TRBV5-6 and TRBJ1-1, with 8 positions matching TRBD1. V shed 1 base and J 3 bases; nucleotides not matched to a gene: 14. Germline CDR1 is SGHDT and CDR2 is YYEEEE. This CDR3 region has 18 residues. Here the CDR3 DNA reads TGTGCCAGCAGCTTGCCCCTGCGTGGACAGGGAGCGGACACTGAAGCTTTCTTT. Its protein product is CASSLPLRGQGADTEAFF.

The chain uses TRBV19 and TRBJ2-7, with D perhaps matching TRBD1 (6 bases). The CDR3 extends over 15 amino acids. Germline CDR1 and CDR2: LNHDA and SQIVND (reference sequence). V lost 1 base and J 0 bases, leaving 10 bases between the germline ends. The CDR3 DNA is TGTGCCAGTAGTATAGGAGGGGGATCCTCCTACGAGCAGTACTTC. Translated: CASSIGGGSSYEQYF. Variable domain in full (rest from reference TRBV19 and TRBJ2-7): DGGITQSPKYLFRKEGQNVTLSCEQNLNHDAMYWYRQDPGQGLRLIYYSQIVNDFQKGDIAEGYSVSREKKESFPLTVTSAQKNPTAFYLCASSIGGGSSYEQYFGPGTRLTVT.

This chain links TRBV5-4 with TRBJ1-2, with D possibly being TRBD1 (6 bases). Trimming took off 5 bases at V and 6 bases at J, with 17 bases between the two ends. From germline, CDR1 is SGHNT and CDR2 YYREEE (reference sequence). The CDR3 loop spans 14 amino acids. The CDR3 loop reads CASRARQGWHGYTF. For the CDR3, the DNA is TGTGCCAGCAGGGCCAGGCAGGGGTGGCATGGCTACACCTTC. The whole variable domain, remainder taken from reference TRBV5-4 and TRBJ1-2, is ETGVTQSPTHLIKTRGQQVTLRCSSQSGHNTVSWYQQALGQGPQFIFQYYREEENGRGNFPPRFSGLQFPNYSSELNVNALELDDSALYLCASRARQGWHGYTFGSGTRLTVV.

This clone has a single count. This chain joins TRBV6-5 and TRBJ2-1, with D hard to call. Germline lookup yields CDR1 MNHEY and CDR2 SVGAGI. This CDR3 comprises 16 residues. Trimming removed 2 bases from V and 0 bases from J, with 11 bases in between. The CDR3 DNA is TGTGCCAGCAGTTACGGTGCTCTGAGCTCCTACAATGAGCAGTTCTTC. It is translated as CASSYGALSSYNEQFF.

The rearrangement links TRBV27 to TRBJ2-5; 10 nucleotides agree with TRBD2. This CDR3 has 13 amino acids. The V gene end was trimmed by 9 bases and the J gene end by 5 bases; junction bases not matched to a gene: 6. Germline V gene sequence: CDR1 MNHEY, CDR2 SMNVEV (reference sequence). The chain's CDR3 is CASRLAGRETQYF. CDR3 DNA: TGTGCCAGTAGACTAGCGGGCCGGGAGACCCAGTACTTC.

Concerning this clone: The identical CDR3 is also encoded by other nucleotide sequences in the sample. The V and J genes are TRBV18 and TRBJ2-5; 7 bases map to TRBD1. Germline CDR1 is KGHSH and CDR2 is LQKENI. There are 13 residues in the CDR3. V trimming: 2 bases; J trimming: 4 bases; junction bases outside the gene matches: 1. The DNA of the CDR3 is TGTGCCAGCTCACCATCAGGGGGAGAGACCCAGTACTTC. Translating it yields CASSPSGGETQYF. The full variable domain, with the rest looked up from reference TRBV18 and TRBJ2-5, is NAGVMQNPRHLVRRRGQEARLRCSPMKGHSHVYWYRQLPEEGLKFMVYLQKENIIDESGMPKERFSAEFPKEGPSILRIQQVVRGDSAAYFCASSPSGGETQYFGPGTRLLVL.

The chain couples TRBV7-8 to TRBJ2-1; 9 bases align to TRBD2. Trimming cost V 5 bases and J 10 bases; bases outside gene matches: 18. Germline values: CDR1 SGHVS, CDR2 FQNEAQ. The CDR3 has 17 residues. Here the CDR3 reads CASSPMGLAGSLGEQFF. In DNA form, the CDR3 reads TGTGCCAGCAGCCCTATGGGGCTAGCGGGATCCCTCGGAGAGCAGTTCTTC.

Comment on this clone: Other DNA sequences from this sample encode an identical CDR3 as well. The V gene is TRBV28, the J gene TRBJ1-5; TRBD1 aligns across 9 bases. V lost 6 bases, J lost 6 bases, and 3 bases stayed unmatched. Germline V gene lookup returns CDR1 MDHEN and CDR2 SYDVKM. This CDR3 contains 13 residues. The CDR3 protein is CASSGTGFQPQHF. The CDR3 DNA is TGTGCCAGCAGCGGGACAGGGTTTCAGCCCCAGCATTTT.

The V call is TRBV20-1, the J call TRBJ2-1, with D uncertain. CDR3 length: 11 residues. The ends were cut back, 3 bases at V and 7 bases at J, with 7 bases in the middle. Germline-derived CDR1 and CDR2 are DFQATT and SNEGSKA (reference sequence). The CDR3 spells CSASVVNEQFF. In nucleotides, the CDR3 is TGCAGTGCTAGCGTAGTGAATGAGCAGTTCTTC.

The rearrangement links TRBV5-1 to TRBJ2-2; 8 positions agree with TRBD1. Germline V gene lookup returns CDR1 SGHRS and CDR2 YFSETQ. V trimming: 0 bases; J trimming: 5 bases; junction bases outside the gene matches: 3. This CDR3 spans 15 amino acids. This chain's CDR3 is CASSLDRGITGELFF. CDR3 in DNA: TGCGCCAGCAGCTTGGACAGGGGGATAACCGGGGAGCTGTTTTTT.

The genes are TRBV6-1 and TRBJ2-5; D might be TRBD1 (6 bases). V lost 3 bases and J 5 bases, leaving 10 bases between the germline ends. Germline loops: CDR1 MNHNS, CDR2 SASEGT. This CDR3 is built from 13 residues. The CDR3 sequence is CASSDRGLETQYF. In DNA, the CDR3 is TGTGCCAGCAGTGACAGGGGTTTGGAGACCCAGTACTTC.

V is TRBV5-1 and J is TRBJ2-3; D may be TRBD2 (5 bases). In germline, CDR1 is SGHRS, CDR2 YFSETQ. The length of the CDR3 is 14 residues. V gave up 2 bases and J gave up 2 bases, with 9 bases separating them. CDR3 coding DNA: TGCGCCAGCAGCTTTGACGGGATCACAGATACGCAGTATTTT. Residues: CASSFDGITDTQYF.

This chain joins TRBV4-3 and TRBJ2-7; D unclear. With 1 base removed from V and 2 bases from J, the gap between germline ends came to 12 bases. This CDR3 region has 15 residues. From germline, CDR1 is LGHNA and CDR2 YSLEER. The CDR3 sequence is CASSQGIGSAYEQYF. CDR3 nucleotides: TGCGCCAGCAGCCAAGGGATAGGGTCCGCCTACGAGCAGTACTTC.

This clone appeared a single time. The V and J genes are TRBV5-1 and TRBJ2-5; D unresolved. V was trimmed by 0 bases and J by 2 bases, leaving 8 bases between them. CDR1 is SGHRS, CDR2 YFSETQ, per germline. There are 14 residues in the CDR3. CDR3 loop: CASSLAALQETQYF. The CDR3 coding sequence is TGCGCCAGCAGCTTGGCCGCTCTTCAAGAGACCCAGTACTTC. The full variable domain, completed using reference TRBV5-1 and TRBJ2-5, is KAGVTQTPRYLIKTRGQQVTLSCSPISGHRSVSWYQQTPGQGLQFLFEYFSETQRNKGNFPGRFSGRQFSNSRSEMNVSTLELGDSALYLCASSLAALQETQYFGPGTRLLVL.

The DNA for the CDR3 is TGTGCCAGCAGCTTAGGGACTAGCGGGAGGGTTGAGCAGTTCTTC. It is translated as CASSLGTSGRVEQFF. The rearrangement uses TRBV7-9 and TRBJ2-1; 15 positions match TRBD2. Germline V CDR1 and CDR2: SEHNR, FQNEAQ (reference sequence). Trimming took 1 base from V and 9 from J; bases not matched to a gene: 1. The CDR3 has 15 residues.

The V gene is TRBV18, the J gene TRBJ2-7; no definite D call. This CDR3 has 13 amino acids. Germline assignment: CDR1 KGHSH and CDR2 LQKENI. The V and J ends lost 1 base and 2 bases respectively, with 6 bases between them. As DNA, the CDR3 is TGTGCCAGCTCACCACTGGGCACCTACGAGCAGTACTTC. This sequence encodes CASSPLGTYEQYF.

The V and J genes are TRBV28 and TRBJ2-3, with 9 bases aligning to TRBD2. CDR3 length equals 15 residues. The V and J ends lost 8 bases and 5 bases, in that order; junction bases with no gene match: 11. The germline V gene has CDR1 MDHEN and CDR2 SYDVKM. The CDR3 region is CASRRLAALRDTQYF. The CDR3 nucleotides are TGTGCCAGCCGCAGACTAGCGGCCCTACGAGATACGCAGTATTTT.

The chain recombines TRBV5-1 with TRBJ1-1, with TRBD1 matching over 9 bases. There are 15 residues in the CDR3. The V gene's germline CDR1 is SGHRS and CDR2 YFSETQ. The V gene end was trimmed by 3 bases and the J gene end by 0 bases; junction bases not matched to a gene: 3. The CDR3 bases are TGCGCCAGCAGCTCGGACAGGGGACTGAACACTGAAGCTTTCTTT. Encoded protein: CASSSDRGLNTEAFF. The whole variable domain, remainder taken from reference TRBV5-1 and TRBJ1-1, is KAGVTQTPRYLIKTRGQQVTLSCSPISGHRSVSWYQQTPGQGLQFLFEYFSETQRNKGNFPGRFSGRQFSNSRSEMNVSTLELGDSALYLCASSSDRGLNTEAFFGQGTRLTVV.

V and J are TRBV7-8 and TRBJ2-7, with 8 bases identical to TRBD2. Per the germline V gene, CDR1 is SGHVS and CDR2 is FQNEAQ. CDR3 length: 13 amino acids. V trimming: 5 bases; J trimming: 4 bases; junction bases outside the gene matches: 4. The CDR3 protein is CASSRRGGYEQYF. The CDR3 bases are TGTGCCAGCAGCCGTCGCGGGGGGTACGAGCAGTACTTC. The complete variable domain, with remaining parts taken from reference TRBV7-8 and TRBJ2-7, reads GAGVSQSPRYKVAKRGQDVALRCDPISGHVSLFWYQQALGQGPEFLTYFQNEAQLDKSGLPSDRFFAERPEGSVSTLKIQRTQQEDSAVYLCASSRRGGYEQYFGPGTRLTVT.